This T cell receptor beta chain was profiled in a study of OX40 agonist ivuxolimab in advanced cancers. Looking at the study overall: A history of anti-PD-1, anti-PD-L1 or anti-CTLA-4 therapy was acceptable, and approximately 40% had some.

The CDR3 is 12 residues long. CDR1 MDHEN and CDR2 SYDVKM come from the germline V gene. The ends were cut back, 6 bases at V and 9 bases at J, with 15 bases in the middle. Clones were read by immunoSEQ multiplex PCR, and TCRdb kept only the in-frame ones, dropping some. This repertoire shows about 64,000 clones, less than 95% found once; its top ten account for about 0.4%. In this sample, this clone turned up once. The sequence came from an adult with an advanced solid tumor such as melanoma, head and neck, liver or kidney cancer. This chain links TRBV28 with TRBJ2-7; D remains unclear. Sequencing was performed on CD4+ or CD8+ T cells sorted from blood, taken in a trial of the OX40 agonist ivuxolimab. The CDR3 is CASRTGPYGQYF. CDR3 coding DNA: TGTGCCAGCAGAACCGGACCTTATGGGCAGTACTTC.